The 20 T cell receptor beta chains below come from one sample, sequenced in a study of blood T cell repertoires in COVID-19 (dated by TCRdb to 2020 to 2021). To prepare the library, the immunoSEQ multiplex PCR assay was applied. Here the immuneACCESS table is served through TCRdb, limited to in-frame sequences with V and J called. Missing clones are a known gap in these copies; in checked studies unresolved V genes cover under half, and the rest lacks a known reason. For this sample the table gives 100,000 to 130,000 clones, of which around four fifths were detected only once. The top ten hold about 4.3% of the sample. Sequences were obtained from peripheral blood. The receptors were sampled from a man aged 65 to 79 with acute or convalescent COVID-19.

The CDR3 nucleotides read TGTGCCAGCAGTGATCTTGGACCGGGGTCTACCGGGGAGCTGTTTTTT. It encodes CASSDLGPGSTGELFF. The rearrangement joins TRBV2 to TRBJ2-2, with D possibly being TRBD2 (5 bases). CDR3 size: 16 residues. V was cut by 3 bases and J by 5 bases, with 16 bases left in between. Germline-derived CDR1 and CDR2 are SNHLY and FYNNEI.

The chain employs TRBV18 and TRBJ2-1; tentatively, D is TRBD2 (6 bases). Germline V lookup: CDR1 KGHSH, CDR2 LQKENI. The CDR3 runs 16 residues. The V end was cut by 1 base, the J end by 6 bases, with 16 bases between. The CDR3 protein is CASSPQVVGGLNEQFF. The CDR3 coding sequence is TGTGCCAGCTCACCACAAGTTGTGGGGGGACTCAATGAGCAGTTCTTC.

The V gene is TRBV11-2, the J gene TRBJ1-5; D might be TRBD1 (5 bases). Trimming removed 2 bases at V and 7 bases at J, with 24 bases between. The germline gives CDR1 SGHAT, CDR2 FQNNGV. The CDR3 spans 18 residues. The CDR3 reads CASSLFSSRDLPGQPQHF. CDR3 coding DNA: TGTGCCAGCAGCTTATTCTCGTCGCGGGACCTACCGGGGCAGCCCCAGCATTTT.

This chain links TRBV29-1 with TRBJ2-7; 7 bases fit TRBD1. The CDR3 runs to 15 residues. Looked up from germline, CDR1 is SQVTM and CDR2 is ANQGSEA. The V segment lost 7 bases and the J segment 0 bases; nucleotides outside the gene matches: 12. CDR3 sequence: CSARRQGGSSYEQYF. CDR3 in DNA: TGCAGCGCCCGACGACAGGGTGGGAGCTCCTACGAGCAGTACTTC.

This clone was recorded a few times. This rearrangement joins TRBV6-4 to TRBJ2-2; 9 nucleotides align to TRBD1. The junction had 6 bases not matched to a gene; V was cut back by 5 bases and J by 2 bases. The CDR3 loop spans 16 amino acids. Germline lookup yields CDR1 MRHNA and CDR2 SNTAGT. DNA of the CDR3: TGTGCCAGCAGTCAGGGGACAGGGTCCAACACCGGGGAGCTGTTTTTT. Translated: CASSQGTGSNTGELFF.

V and J are TRBV3-1 (or the pseudogene TRBV3-2) and TRBJ1-2; perhaps TRBD1 as D (5 bases). Trimming cost V 5 bases and J 3 bases, with 16 bases left between them. Germline assignment: CDR1 LGHDT and CDR2 YNNKEL (reference sequence). The CDR3 contains 15 residues. The chain's CDR3 is CASSTGGGRDYGYTF. CDR3 nucleotide sequence: TGTGCCAGCAGCACAGGCGGAGGGCGCGACTATGGCTACACCTTC.

The gene calls are TRBV15 and TRBJ2-1; a weak D match, TRBD2 (7 bases). This CDR3 has 14 residues. The germline gives CDR1 LNHNV, CDR2 YYDKDF (reference sequence). Trimming removed 0 bases at V and 9 bases at J, with 12 bases between. Here the CDR3 reads CATSRDPGGGEQFF. The CDR3 DNA sequence: TGTGCCACCAGCAGAGATCCGGGGGGCGGTGAGCAGTTCTTC.

This sequence joins TRBV5-1 and TRBJ1-5; D unresolved. CDR1 SGHRS and CDR2 YFSETQ come from the germline V gene. The CDR3 spans 14 residues. The germline V and J ends were trimmed by 0 bases and 4 bases, with 8 bases remaining between them. In DNA form, the CDR3 reads TGCGCCAGCAGCTTGGGTGAGGGAAATCAGCCCCAGCATTTT. Translation: CASSLGEGNQPQHF.

The chain joins TRBV6-5 to TRBJ1-2; 8 positions agree with TRBD1. Germline V gene sequence: CDR1 MNHEY, CDR2 SVGAGI. V was pared by 7 bases and J by 4 bases, with 11 bases of the junction left unmatched. The CDR3 runs 15 residues. CDR3 bases: TGTGCCAGCACCCGATCCGGGACAGGCTTCTATGGCTACACCTTC. Translation gives CASTRSGTGFYGYTF.

V gene TRBV6-6 combines with J gene TRBJ2-2; 9 nucleotides match TRBD1. From germline, CDR1 is MNHNY and CDR2 SVGAGI (reference sequence). This CDR3 region has 15 residues. V was pared by 5 bases and J by 1 base, with 2 bases of the junction left unmatched. The CDR3 DNA follows: TGTGCCAGCAGTAAGGGACAGGGGAACACCGGGGAGCTGTTTTTT. Its translation: CASSKGQGNTGELFF.

The chain carries TRBV20-1 and TRBJ2-7; 7 bases fit TRBD1. The CDR3 is 14 amino acids. With V trimmed by 3 bases and J by 9 bases, 14 bases remained unmatched. Germline CDR1 and CDR2: DFQATT and SNEGSKA (reference sequence). The CDR3 DNA sequence: TGCAGTGCTAGTGGAAGCGACAGGGAAGTGGTGCAGTACTTC. Translating it yields CSASGSDREVVQYF.

The chain carries TRBV2 and TRBJ2-5, with D perhaps TRBD2 (5 bases). V lost 10 bases, J lost 3 bases, and 12 bases lay in between. CDR3 length: 12 residues. Germline-derived CDR1 and CDR2 are SNHLY and FYNNEI. In DNA, the CDR3 is TGTGCCACCGGACGGGGAAAAGAGACCCAGTACTTC. Its translation: CATGRGKETQYF.

The chain is built from TRBV6-4 and TRBJ2-1; 11 bases map to TRBD2. The CDR3 sequence is 16 residues long. V gave up 2 bases and J gave up 6 bases; unmatched junction bases: 6. Germline lookup yields CDR1 MRHNA and CDR2 SNTAGT. The CDR3 loop is CASSDQFSGGGNEQFF. In nucleotides, the CDR3 is TGTGCCAGCAGTGACCAATTTAGCGGGGGGGGCAATGAGCAGTTCTTC.

The chain recombines TRBV7-2 with TRBJ2-2; tentative D call: TRBD1 (8 bases). Per germline, CDR1 SGHTA and CDR2 FQGNSA. The CDR3 loop spans 16 amino acids. V dropped 5 bases and J dropped 6 bases, with 19 bases sitting between them. Here the CDR3 reads CASSPGGQGASGELFF. In nucleotides, the CDR3 is TGTGCCAGCAGCCCCGGGGGGCAGGGGGCTTCCGGGGAGCTGTTTTTT. Looking up the rest from reference TRBV7-2 and TRBJ2-2 gives the full variable domain: GAGVSQSPSNKVTEKGKDVELRCDPISGHTALYWYRQSLGQGLEFLIYFQGNSAPDKSGLPSDRFSAERTGGSVSTLTIQRTQQEDSAVYLCASSPGGQGASGELFFGEGSRLTVL.

V gene TRBV6-1 combines with J gene TRBJ2-7, with D tentatively TRBD1 (6 bases). The CDR3 consists of 14 residues. V was trimmed by 3 bases and J by 3 bases, leaving 12 bases between them. The germline V gene has CDR1 MNHNS and CDR2 SASEGT. The CDR3 sequence: CASSDPWDNYEQYF. Here the CDR3 DNA reads TGTGCCAGCAGTGACCCTTGGGACAACTACGAGCAGTACTTC.

V is TRBV19 and J is TRBJ1-2; TRBD1 aligns across 10 bases. The junction had 6 bases not matched to a gene; V was cut back by 3 bases and J by 5 bases. The germline CDR1 and CDR2 sequences are LNHDA and SQIVND (reference sequence). The CDR3 consists of 15 residues. The CDR3 nucleotides read TGTGCCAGTAGTATCCTCGGGACAGGGGCTTATGGCTACACCTTC. It specifies CASSILGTGAYGYTF.

J is TRBJ2-3 and V is TRBV4-3; D uncertain. The length of the CDR3 is 14 residues. CDR1 and CDR2 (germline): LGHNA, YSLEER. The germline V and J ends were trimmed by 1 base and 3 bases, with 8 bases remaining between them. CDR3 region: CASSQAQATDTQYF. The CDR3 region has the DNA TGCGCCAGCAGCCAAGCTCAGGCAACAGATACGCAGTATTTT.

The chain is built from TRBV4-2 and TRBJ2-7, with 7 bases aligning to TRBD2. CDR3 length: 16 residues. Germline CDR1 and CDR2: LGHNA and YNFKEQ. V was clipped by 0 bases and J by 0 bases; unmatched bases: 5. CDR3 coding DNA: TGTGCCAGCAGCCAAGATGCCAGCGGGGCCTCCTACGAGCAGTACTTC. It codes for CASSQDASGASYEQYF.

As for this clone: The identical CDR3 is also encoded by other nucleotide sequences in the sample. This chain joins TRBV19 and TRBJ2-3, with a tentative D call TRBD2 (6 bases). This CDR3 comprises 14 residues. Trimming pared 5 bases from V and 2 bases from J, leaving 11 bases between. Per germline, CDR1 LNHDA and CDR2 SQIVND (reference sequence). The DNA of the CDR3 is TGTGCCAGTAGTCGCCGACTAGACACAGATACGCAGTATTTT. Its protein product is CASSRRLDTDTQYF.

The V and J genes are TRBV5-4 and TRBJ1-4; 7 nucleotides line up with TRBD1. Losses at the gene ends were 0 bases for V and 7 bases for J; bases not matched to a gene: 6. The CDR3 has 15 amino acids. The V gene's germline CDR1 is SGHNT and CDR2 YYREEE (reference sequence). The CDR3 protein is CASSLEPGGSEKLFF. In DNA form, the CDR3 reads TGTGCCAGCAGCTTGGAGCCAGGGGGAAGTGAAAAACTGTTTTTT.